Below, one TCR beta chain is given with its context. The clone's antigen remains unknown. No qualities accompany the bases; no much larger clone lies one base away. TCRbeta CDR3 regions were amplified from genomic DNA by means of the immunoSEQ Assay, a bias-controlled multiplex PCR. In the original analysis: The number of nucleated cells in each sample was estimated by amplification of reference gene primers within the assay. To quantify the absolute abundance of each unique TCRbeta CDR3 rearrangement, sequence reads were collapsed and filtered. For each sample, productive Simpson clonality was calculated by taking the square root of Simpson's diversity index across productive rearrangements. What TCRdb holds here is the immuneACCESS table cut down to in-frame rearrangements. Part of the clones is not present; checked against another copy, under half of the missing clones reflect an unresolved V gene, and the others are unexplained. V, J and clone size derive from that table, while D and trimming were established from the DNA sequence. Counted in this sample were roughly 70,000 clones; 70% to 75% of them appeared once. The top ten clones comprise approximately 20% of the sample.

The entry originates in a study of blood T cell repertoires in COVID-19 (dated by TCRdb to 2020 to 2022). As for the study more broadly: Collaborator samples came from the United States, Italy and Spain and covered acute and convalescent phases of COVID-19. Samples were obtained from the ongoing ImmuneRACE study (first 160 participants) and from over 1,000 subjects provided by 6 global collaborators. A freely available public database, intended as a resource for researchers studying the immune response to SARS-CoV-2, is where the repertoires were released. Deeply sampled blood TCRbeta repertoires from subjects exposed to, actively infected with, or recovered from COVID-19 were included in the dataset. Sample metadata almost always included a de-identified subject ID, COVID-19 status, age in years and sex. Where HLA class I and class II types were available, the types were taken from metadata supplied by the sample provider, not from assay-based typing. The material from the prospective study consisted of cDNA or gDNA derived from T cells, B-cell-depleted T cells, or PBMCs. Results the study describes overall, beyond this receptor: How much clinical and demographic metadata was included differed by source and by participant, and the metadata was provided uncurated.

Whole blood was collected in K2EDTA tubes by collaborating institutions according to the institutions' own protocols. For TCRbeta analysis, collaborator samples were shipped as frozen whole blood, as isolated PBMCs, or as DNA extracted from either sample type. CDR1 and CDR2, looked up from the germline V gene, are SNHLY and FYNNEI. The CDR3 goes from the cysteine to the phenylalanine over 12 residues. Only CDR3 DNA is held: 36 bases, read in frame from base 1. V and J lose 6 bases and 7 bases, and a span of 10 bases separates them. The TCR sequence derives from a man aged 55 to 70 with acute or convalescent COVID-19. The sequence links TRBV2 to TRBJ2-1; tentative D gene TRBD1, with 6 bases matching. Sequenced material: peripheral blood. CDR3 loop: CASRQQGNEQFF. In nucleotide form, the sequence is TGTGCCAGCAGGCAACAGGGAAATGAGCAGTTCTTC.